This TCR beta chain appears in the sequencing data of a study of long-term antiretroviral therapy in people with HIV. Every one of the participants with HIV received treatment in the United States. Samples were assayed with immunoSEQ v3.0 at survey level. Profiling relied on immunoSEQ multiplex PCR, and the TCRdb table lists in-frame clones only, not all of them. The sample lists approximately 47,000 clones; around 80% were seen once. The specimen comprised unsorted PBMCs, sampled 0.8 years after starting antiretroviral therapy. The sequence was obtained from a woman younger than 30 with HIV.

CDR3 DNA: TGCGCCAGCAGCCAAGAGGGGCGCCAGGGGAGGACTGAGCAGTTCTTC. Translation: CASSQEGRQGRTEQFF. The J gene is TRBJ2-1, the V gene TRBV4-1; D may correspond to TRBD1 or TRBD2 (6 bases each). V was shortened by 0 bases and J by 9 bases, with 18 bases between the two germline ends. Germline values: CDR1 MGHRA, CDR2 YSYEKL. The CDR3 length is 16 residues.